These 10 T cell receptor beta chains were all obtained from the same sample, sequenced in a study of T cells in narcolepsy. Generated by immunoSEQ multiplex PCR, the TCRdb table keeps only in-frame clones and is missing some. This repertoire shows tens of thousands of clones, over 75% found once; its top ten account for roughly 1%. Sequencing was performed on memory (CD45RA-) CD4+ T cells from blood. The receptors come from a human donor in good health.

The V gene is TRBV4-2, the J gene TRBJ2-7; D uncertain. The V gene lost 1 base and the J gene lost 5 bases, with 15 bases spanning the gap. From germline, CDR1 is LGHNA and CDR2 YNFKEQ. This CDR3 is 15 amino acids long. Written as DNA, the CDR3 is TGTGCCAGCAGCCAAGCGGGCCCTGAGGTCCACGAGCAGTACTTC. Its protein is CASSQAGPEVHEQYF.

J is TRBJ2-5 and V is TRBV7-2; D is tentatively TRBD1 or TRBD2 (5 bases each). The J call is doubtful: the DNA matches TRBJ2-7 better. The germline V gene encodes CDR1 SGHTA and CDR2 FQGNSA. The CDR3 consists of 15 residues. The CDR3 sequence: CASSLAGAVPYEQYF. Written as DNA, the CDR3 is TGTGCCAGCAGCCTCGCCGGGGCGGTCCCCTACGAGCAGTACTTC.

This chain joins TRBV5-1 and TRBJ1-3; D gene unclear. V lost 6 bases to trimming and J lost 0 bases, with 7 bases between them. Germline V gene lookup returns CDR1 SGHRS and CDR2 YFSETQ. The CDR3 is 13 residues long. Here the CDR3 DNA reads TGCGCCAGCACGTCAGGCTCTGGAAACACCATATATTTT. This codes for CASTSGSGNTIYF.

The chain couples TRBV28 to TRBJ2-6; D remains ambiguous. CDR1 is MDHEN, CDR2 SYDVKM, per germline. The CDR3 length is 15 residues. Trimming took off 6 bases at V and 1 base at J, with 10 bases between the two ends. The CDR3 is CASSYRMSGANVLTF. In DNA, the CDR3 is TGTGCCAGCAGCTACCGGATGTCTGGGGCCAACGTCCTGACTTTC.

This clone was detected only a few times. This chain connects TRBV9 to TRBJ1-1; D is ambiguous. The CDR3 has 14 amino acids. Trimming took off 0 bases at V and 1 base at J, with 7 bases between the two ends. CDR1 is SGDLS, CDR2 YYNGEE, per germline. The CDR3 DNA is TGTGCCAGCAGCGTAGTGGGTCCGAACACTGAAGCTTTCTTT. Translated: CASSVVGPNTEAFF.

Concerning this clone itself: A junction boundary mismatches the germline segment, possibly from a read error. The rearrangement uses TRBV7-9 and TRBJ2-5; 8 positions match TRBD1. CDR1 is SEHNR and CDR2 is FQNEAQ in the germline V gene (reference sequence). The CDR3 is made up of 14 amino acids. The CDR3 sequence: CACSQQGVQETQYF. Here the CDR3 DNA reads TGTGCCTGCAGCCAACAGGGGGTGCAAGAGACCCAGTACTTC.

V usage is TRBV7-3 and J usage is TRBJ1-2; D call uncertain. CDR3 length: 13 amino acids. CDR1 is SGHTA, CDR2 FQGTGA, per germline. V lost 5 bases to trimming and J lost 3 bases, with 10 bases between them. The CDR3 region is CASSPDDYYGYTF. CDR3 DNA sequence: TGTGCCAGCAGCCCCGACGATTACTATGGCTACACCTTC.

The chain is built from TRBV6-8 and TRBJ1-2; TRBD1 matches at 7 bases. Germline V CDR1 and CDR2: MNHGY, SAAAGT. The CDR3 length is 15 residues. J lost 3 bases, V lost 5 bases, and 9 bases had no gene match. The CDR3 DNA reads TGTGCCAGCAGTGAGCTGACAGGGCCATACTATGGCTACACCTTC. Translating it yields CASSELTGPYYGYTF.

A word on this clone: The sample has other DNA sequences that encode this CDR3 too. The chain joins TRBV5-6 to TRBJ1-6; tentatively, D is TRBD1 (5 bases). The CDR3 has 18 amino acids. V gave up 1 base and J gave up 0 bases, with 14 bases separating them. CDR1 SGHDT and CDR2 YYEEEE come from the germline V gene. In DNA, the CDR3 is TGTGCCAGCAGCTTGTACACCGGGGGAAGCTCCTATAATTCACCCCTCCACTTT. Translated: CASSLYTGGSSYNSPLHF.

DNA of the CDR3: TGTGCCAGCAGAATCGGGAGGGGAGCAGAGACCCAGTACTTC. Its protein is CASRIGRGAETQYF. The chain employs TRBV6-6 and TRBJ2-5; TRBD2 matches 8 bases. Per the germline V gene, CDR1 is MNHNY and CDR2 is SVGAGI (reference sequence). The CDR3 runs 14 residues. V lost 6 bases to trimming and J lost 4 bases; unmatched junction nucleotides: 7.